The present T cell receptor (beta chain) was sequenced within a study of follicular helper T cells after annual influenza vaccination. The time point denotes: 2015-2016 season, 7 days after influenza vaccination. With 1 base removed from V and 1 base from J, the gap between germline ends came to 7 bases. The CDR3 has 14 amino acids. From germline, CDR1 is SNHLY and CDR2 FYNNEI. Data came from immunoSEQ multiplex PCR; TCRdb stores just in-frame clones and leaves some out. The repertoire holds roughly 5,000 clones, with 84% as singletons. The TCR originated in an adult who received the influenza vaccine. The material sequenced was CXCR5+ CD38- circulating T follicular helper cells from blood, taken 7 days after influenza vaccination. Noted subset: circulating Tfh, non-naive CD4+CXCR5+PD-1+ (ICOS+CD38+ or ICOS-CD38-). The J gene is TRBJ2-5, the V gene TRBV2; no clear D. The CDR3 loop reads CASSEGSLQETQYF. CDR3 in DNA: TGTGCCAGCAGTGAAGGGTCGCTCCAAGAGACCCAGTACTTC.